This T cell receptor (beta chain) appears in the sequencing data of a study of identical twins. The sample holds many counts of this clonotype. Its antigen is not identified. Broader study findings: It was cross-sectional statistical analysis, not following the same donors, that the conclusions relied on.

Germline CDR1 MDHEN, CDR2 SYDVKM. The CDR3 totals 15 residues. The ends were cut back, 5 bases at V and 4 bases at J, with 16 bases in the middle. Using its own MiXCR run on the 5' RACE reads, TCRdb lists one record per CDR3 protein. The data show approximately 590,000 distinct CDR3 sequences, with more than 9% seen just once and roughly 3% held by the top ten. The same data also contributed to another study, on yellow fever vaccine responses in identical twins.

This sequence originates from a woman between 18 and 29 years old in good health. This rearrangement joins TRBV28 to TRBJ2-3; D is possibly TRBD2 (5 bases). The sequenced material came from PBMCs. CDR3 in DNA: TGTGCCAGCAGTACCCACCGGGCGGGCGCAGATACGCAGTATTTT. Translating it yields CASSTHRAGADTQYF.